This T cell receptor beta chain was profiled in a study of shared clonotypes between healthy human individuals. Per the original methods: ImmunoSEQ sequences covered only the junction and lacked quality scores; filtering therefore differed. TCRdb's table, derived via immunoSEQ multiplex PCR, lists solely in-frame clones and lacks some. V, J and clone size were drawn from that table, and D and trimming were deduced from the DNA. Of over 95,000 clones in the sample, roughly 45% were seen once. The CDR3 length is 14 residues. Trimming pared 7 bases from V and 1 base from J, leaving 11 bases between. The V gene's germline CDR1 is SGDLS and CDR2 YYNGEE.

The chain joins TRBV9 to TRBJ2-2; D possibly corresponds to TRBD2 (5 bases). This receptor was identified in a woman aged 40 to 50 in good health. Some clones in this sample may be carry-over from other donors' samples. Sequencing was carried out using PBMCs. The CDR3 is CASAKAGNTGELFF. DNA for the CDR3: TGTGCCAGCGCAAAGGCGGGGAACACCGGGGAGCTGTTTTTT.